The present TCR beta chain was sequenced within a study of blood T cell repertoires in COVID-19. Germline V CDR1 and CDR2: SGHAT, FQNNGV. V shed 3 bases and J 5 bases; nucleotides not matched to a gene: 6. The CDR3 loop spans 14 amino acids. Here immunoSEQ multiplex PCR was the method, and the copy in TCRdb shows in-frame clones only, minus some. In the table there are approximately 200,000 clones, over 75% of which are singletons. J is TRBJ2-5 and V is TRBV11-2, with 7 bases identical to TRBD1. The TCR sequence derives from a woman in her thirties or forties with acute COVID-19. The sequenced sample consisted of PBMCs or T cells enriched from blood (not recorded which). The CDR3 loop is CASSFGQVAETQYF. CDR3 nucleotide sequence: TGTGCCAGCAGCTTTGGACAGGTAGCCGAGACCCAGTACTTC. Full variable domain (outside the CDR3, taken from reference TRBV11-2 and TRBJ2-5): EAGVAQSPRYKIIEKRQSVAFWCNPISGHATLYWYQQILGQGPKLLIQFQNNGVVDDSQLPKDRFSAERLKGVDSTLKIQPAKLEDSAVYLCASSFGQVAETQYFGPGTRLLVL.